Following are 13 T cell receptor beta chains from one sample sequenced in a study of blood T cells in healthy people across ages. A second about 6 to 12 cycle PCR used barcoded and J-beta primers. MiXCR was run by TCRdb on the 5' RACE reads, yielding one entry per CDR3 protein. The table records 600,000 to 1,000,000 distinct CDR3 sequences, about 62% of them present only once. Source material: blood. The receptor set was obtained from a man aged 30 to 45 in good health.

The chain uses TRBV20-1 and TRBJ1-6; D not resolved. Looked up from germline, CDR1 is DFQATT and CDR2 is SNEGSKA (reference sequence). The CDR3 contains 12 residues. Between the trimmed V and J ends, which lost 2 bases and 6 bases, there was a span of 5 bases. CDR3 DNA: TGCAGTGCTAGAACTCCTAATTCACCCCTCCACTTT. Residues: CSARTPNSPLHF.

This chain links TRBV6-1 with TRBJ1-1; D is possibly TRBD1 (5 bases). Per germline, CDR1 MNHNS and CDR2 SASEGT. This CDR3 spans 14 amino acids. The V end was cut by 4 bases, the J end by 5 bases, with 14 bases between. Written as DNA, the CDR3 is TGTGCCAGCAGTGTTATGTTGGGGGGGACTGAAGCTTTCTTT. It translates to CASSVMLGGTEAFF.

Details on this clonotype: Sequence at one end of the junction differs from germline and may be a read error. The rearrangement links TRBV6-1 to TRBJ1-2; D is possibly TRBD1 (6 bases). The length of the CDR3 is 12 residues. Germline CDR1 is MNHNS and CDR2 is SASEGT. Written as DNA, the CDR3 is TGTGCTAGCAGTCGGACAGATGCTGGCTACACCTTC. This gives the protein CASSRTDAGYTF.

The V call is TRBV12-3 or TRBV12-4, the J call TRBJ2-1, with D hard to call. Judging by the DNA end, TRBJ2-7 fits better; the J call may be wrong. The CDR3 has 12 residues. The CDR3 protein is CASSLLYNEQYF. The CDR3 DNA is TGTGCCAGCAGTTTACTCTACAACGAGCAGTACTTC.

V is TRBV6-5 and J is TRBJ2-5; a weak D match, TRBD1 (6 bases). Germline V CDR1 and CDR2: MNHEY, SVGAGI. The ends were cut back, 0 bases at V and 5 bases at J, with 13 bases in the middle. The CDR3 totals 15 residues. For the CDR3, the DNA is TGTGCCAGCAGTTACTCAGGCAGGGGTGAGGAGACCCAGTACTTC. It encodes CASSYSGRGEETQYF.

This clonotype was counted only a few times. The V gene is TRBV4-1, the J gene TRBJ2-5; D may match TRBD1 or TRBD2 (5 bases each). This CDR3 region has 15 residues. The V end lost 4 bases, the J end lost 0 bases, and 12 bases lay between the germline ends. CDR1 and CDR2 from the germline V gene are MGHRA and YSYEKL. CDR3 region: CASSPFGGDQETQYF. In nucleotides, the CDR3 is TGCGCCAGCAGCCCATTTGGGGGAGACCAAGAGACCCAGTACTTC.

J is TRBJ2-1 and V is TRBV11-2; perhaps D is TRBD1 or TRBD2 (5 bases each). The CDR3 has 15 residues. Germline CDR1 is SGHAT and CDR2 is FQNNGV. The V end was cut by 1 base, the J end by 7 bases, with 14 bases between. CDR3 residues: CASSLVGPHPNEQFF. For the CDR3, the DNA is TGTGCCAGCAGCTTAGTGGGACCTCACCCTAATGAGCAGTTCTTC.

The chain employs TRBV5-1 and TRBJ2-5, with 8 nucleotides matching TRBD1. The J call may be faulty, since TRBJ2-7 better matches the DNA end. Germline V gives CDR1 SGHRS, CDR2 YFSETQ. The CDR3 has 13 amino acids. The CDR3 DNA reads TGCGCCAGCAGTCGGGACAGGTTGGACGAGCAGTACTTC. Encoded protein: CASSRDRLDEQYF.

V and J are TRBV29-1 and TRBJ2-3; D tentatively reads TRBD1 or TRBD2 (5 bases each). CDR3 length: 12 amino acids. Trimming took off 6 bases at V and 6 bases at J, with 13 bases between the two ends. From germline, CDR1 is SQVTM and CDR2 ANQGSEA. This CDR3 reads CSVPRGADTQYF. Written as DNA, the CDR3 is TGCAGCGTCCCTCGGGGCGCGGATACGCAGTATTTT.

The V call is TRBV12-3 or TRBV12-4, the J call TRBJ1-2, with no clear D. CDR3 size: 12 residues. Deletions cut 6 bases from V and 8 bases from J, with 13 bases between. Here the CDR3 reads CASSSSPLGYTF. CDR3 in DNA: TGTGCCAGCAGCTCCTCTCCATTGGGCTACACCTTC.

The count of this clonotype is one. The rearrangement links TRBV29-1 to TRBJ1-2; D not certain. V lost 4 bases, J lost 3 bases, and 12 bases lay in between. CDR3 size: 13 residues. Germline V lookup: CDR1 SQVTM, CDR2 ANQGSEA. CDR3 residues: CSVVDGIYYGYTF. The CDR3 DNA reads as TGCAGCGTTGTGGACGGGATTTACTATGGCTACACCTTC.

This clonotype has just one count. J is TRBJ2-5 and V is TRBV29-1; D possibly corresponds to TRBD2 (6 bases). The CDR3 extends over 14 amino acids. V was shortened by 7 bases and J by 7 bases, with 22 bases between the two germline ends. Germline loops: CDR1 SQVTM, CDR2 ANQGSEA. CDR3 sequence: CSAKDPSGRGTQYF. The CDR3 DNA reads as TGCAGCGCAAAAGATCCTTCCGGGAGAGGGACCCAGTACTTC.

This clonotype turned up a few times. The chain has TRBV29-1 and TRBJ1-2, with D unclear. Trimming stripped 6 bases from V and 8 bases from J, with 13 bases between. The CDR3 has 11 residues. The germline gives CDR1 SQVTM, CDR2 ANQGSEA. The CDR3 reads CSVFAVVGYTF. The CDR3 DNA sequence: TGCAGCGTGTTTGCTGTGGTCGGCTACACCTTC.